The present T cell receptor beta chain was sequenced within a study of human T cells and chemical hapten exposure. General study results and limits: Sensitizing with DPC caused no change in TCRs above 1 in 1000 frequency.

Noted time point: pre-sensitization, week 0. Treatment denoted: therapeutic diphenylcyclopropenone sensitization with weekly scalp DPC. Every donor had alopecia and was 18 to 70 years old; all were suitable for DPC. TCRdb ran MiXCR on the RACE reads and lists one entry per CDR3 protein. The repertoire holds more than 250,000 distinct CDR3 sequences, with around 7.3% as singletons. There are a few counts of this clonotype. Its matching antigen is unknown. The sequence was obtained from a young man with alopecia areata. Some clones in this sample may be carry-over from other donors' samples. Specimen: whole blood, collected in connection with sensitization to the hapten diphenylcyclopropenone (DPC).

The DNA for the CDR3 is TGTGCCACCCGAACAGGGGGCTCTGGAAACACCATATATTTT. It encodes CATRTGGSGNTIYF. V is TRBV7-2 and J is TRBJ1-3; 8 bases fit TRBD1. The CDR3 is made up of 14 amino acids. The V segment lost 10 bases and the J segment 0 bases; nucleotides outside the gene matches: 5. The germline V gene has CDR1 SGHTA and CDR2 FQGNSA.